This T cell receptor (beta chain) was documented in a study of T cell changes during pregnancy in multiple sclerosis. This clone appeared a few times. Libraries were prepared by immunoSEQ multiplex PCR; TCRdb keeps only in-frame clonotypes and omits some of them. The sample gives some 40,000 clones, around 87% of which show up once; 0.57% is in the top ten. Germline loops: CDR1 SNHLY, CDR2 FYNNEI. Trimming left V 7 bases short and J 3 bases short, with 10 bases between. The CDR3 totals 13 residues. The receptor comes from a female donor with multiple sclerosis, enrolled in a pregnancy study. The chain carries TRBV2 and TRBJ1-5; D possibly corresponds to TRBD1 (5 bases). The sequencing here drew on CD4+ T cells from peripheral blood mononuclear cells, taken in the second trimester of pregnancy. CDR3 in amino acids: CASKSTVNQPQHF. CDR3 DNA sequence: TGTGCCAGCAAATCGACAGTCAATCAGCCCCAGCATTTT.